This is a list of T cell receptor beta chains from one sample in a study of shared clonotypes between healthy human individuals. Produced via immunoSEQ multiplex PCR; TCRdb's table is partial and in-frame only. In the table there are almost 700,000 clones, under 95% of which are singletons. Material: naive CD8+ T cells sorted from blood. Source of these receptors: a man younger than 40 in good health. Each CDR3 is given with its conserved first and last residue. D genes are given only for firm matches. Clone size is not always given. Where it is, it says once, few, many or a class for expanded clones.

d_gene	abundance	v_gene	j_gene	CDR3aa	CDR3nt
NA	NA	TRBV14	TRBJ2-1	CASSQSGKYNEQFF	TGTGCCAGCAGCCAATCTGGGAAATACAATGAGCAGTTCTTC
TRBD1	NA	TRBV28	TRBJ2-4	CASSPRTGLAKNIQYF	TGTGCCAGCAGTCCCCGGACAGGGCTAGCCAAAAACATTCAGTACTTC
TRBD1	once	TRBV27	TRBJ2-7	CATWDRPDEQYF	TGTGCCACATGGGACAGGCCAGACGAGCAGTACTTC
NA	once	TRBV5-1	TRBJ2-7	CASSSRGRTYEQYF	TGCGCCAGCAGCTCCAGGGGACGGACCTACGAGCAGTACTTC
NA	NA	TRBV10-3	TRBJ2-2	CAISESIRYRVFGELFF	TGTGCCATCAGTGAGTCGATCAGGTACAGGGTTTTCGGGGAGCTGTTTTTT
NA	NA	TRBV21-1	TRBJ2-7	CASSKAVSAGQTSYEQYF	TGTGCCAGCAGCAAAGCGGTCTCGGCGGGACAGACCTCCTACGAGCAGTACTTC
NA	NA	TRBV22-1	TRBJ2-7	CPGSARQGGHEQYF	TGTCCTGGGAGCGCCCGACAGGGGGGCCACGAGCAGTACTTC
NA	NA	TRBV30	TRBJ2-7	CASDGIDSYEQYF	TGTGCTTCCGATGGCATAGATTCCTACGAGCAGTACTTC
NA	NA	TRBV6-8	TRBJ1-2	CARSPRLAANYGYTF	TGTGCCAGGTCCCCCCGTCTGGCAGCTAACTATGGCTACACCTTC
TRBD2	NA	TRBV5-1	TRBJ2-1	CASSLTSGSSYNEQFF	TGCGCCAGCAGCTTGACTAGCGGTAGCTCCTACAATGAGCAGTTCTTC
NA	NA	TRBV10-1	TRBJ2-2	CASSESVPPDTGELFF	TGCGCCAGCAGTGAAAGTGTCCCTCCGGACACCGGGGAGCTGTTTTTT
TRBD1	NA	TRBV6-1	TRBJ2-2	CASSAGTGSTGELFF	TGTGCCAGCTCCGCCGGGACAGGAAGTACCGGGGAGCTGTTTTTT
NA	few	TRBV5-5	TRBJ1-5	CASSLTQGEQPQHF	TGTGCCAGCAGCTTGACACAGGGTGAACAGCCCCAGCATTTT
TRBD2	NA	TRBV11-2	TRBJ2-5	CASSLRLAGEETQYF	TGTGCCAGCAGCTTAAGACTAGCGGGAGAAGAGACCCAGTACTTC
TRBD2	NA	TRBV4-3	TRBJ2-1	CASSQGLAGAGGTEQFF	TGCGCCAGCAGCCAAGGCCTAGCGGGAGCGGGGGGAACCGAGCAGTTCTTC
TRBD2	NA	TRBV19	TRBJ2-5	CASSAGLAGGPETQYF	TGTGCCAGTAGTGCAGGACTAGCGGGAGGGCCAGAGACCCAGTACTTC
NA	NA	TRBV5-6	TRBJ2-1	CASSLVAQYNEQFF	TGTGCCAGCAGCTTGGTCGCACAGTACAATGAGCAGTTCTTC
TRBD2	NA	TRBV7-6	TRBJ2-1	CASSLSSGRQNEQFF	TGTGCCAGCAGCCTATCTAGCGGGAGGCAAAATGAGCAGTTCTTC
TRBD2	NA	TRBV7-2	TRBJ2-1	CASSLSGGYNEQFF	TGTGCCAGCAGCTTATCGGGGGGCTACAATGAGCAGTTCTTC
NA	NA	TRBV6-4	TRBJ1-5	CASNTEGQPQHF	TGTGCCAGCAACACCGAGGGTCAGCCCCAGCATTTT
TRBD1	NA	TRBV9	TRBJ1-4	CASSGQGAPNEKLFF	TGTGCCAGCAGCGGACAGGGGGCCCCTAATGAAAAACTGTTTTTT